The source of this T cell receptor beta chain is a study of T cell responses to AZD1222 COVID-19 vaccine. About this clone itself: Its antigen is unidentified.

Findings of the study overall: Baseline serology detected seropositivity in only five or six AZD1222 recipients. Donors, mostly white British, included more females; clonal diversity was possibly underestimated. Compared with day 0, the breadth and depth of the Spike-specific TCR repertoire rose significantly after two doses of AZD1222.

V was shortened by 3 bases and J by 1 base, with 6 bases between the two germline ends. Germline lookup yields CDR1 LNHDA and CDR2 SQIVND (reference sequence). The CDR3 totals 13 residues. Assay used: immunoSEQ multiplex PCR; TCRdb lists only in-frame clones, some missing. Of 100,000 or so clones in the sample, 90% to 95% were seen once. This clonotype was sampled from an adult in good health. Sequences were derived from peripheral blood, sampled on day 0 of AZD1222 vaccination. V is TRBV19 and J is TRBJ1-1; D unresolved. The DNA for the CDR3 is TGTGCCAGTAGTATTTGGGGGAACACTGAAGCTTTCTTT. It translates to CASSIWGNTEAFF.